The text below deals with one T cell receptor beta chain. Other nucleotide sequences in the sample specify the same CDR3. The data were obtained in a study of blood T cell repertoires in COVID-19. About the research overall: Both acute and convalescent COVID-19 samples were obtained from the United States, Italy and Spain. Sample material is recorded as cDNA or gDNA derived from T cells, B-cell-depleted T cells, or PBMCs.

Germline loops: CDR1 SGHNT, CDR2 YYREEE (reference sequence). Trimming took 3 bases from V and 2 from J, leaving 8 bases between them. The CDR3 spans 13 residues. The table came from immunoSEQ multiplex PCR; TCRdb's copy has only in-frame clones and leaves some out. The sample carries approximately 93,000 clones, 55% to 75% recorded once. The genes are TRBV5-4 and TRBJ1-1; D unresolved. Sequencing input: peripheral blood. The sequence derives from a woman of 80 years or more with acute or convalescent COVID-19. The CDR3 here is CASSYRGNTEAFF. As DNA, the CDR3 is TGTGCCAGCAGCTATCGGGGTAACACTGAAGCTTTCTTT.